This T cell receptor beta chain originates from a study of cytomegalovirus exposure and HLA in healthy donors. The PCR used 60 Vbeta and 13 Jbeta primers. Using immunoSEQ multiplex PCR, the repertoire was profiled, and TCRdb retains in-frame clones only, with some absent. The data contain about 120,000 clones, approximately 72% of them singletons. Deletions cut 7 bases from V and 1 base from J, with 18 bases between. This CDR3 is 15 amino acids long. Looked up from germline, CDR1 is SGHDT and CDR2 is YYEEEE. Study observations and caveats: Excluded were some V segments that proved indistinguishable, including TRBV6-2 and TRBV6-3. Common viral pathogens seemed, in a later analysis, to connect with several of the most significant clusters. Segments of the TCR beta V type were, in most cases, productive about 87% or about 30% of the time in an earlier analysis.

In the case of this clone: No antigen is known for it.

Sequencing was performed on PBMCs. This TCR derives from a man aged 18 to 29 in good health and CMV-seronegative. The V call is TRBV5-6, the J call TRBJ2-7; D may be TRBD2 (6 bases). CDR3 sequence: CASARPGADSYEQYF. The CDR3 DNA follows: TGTGCCAGCGCCAGGCCGGGAGCCGATTCCTACGAGCAGTACTTC.